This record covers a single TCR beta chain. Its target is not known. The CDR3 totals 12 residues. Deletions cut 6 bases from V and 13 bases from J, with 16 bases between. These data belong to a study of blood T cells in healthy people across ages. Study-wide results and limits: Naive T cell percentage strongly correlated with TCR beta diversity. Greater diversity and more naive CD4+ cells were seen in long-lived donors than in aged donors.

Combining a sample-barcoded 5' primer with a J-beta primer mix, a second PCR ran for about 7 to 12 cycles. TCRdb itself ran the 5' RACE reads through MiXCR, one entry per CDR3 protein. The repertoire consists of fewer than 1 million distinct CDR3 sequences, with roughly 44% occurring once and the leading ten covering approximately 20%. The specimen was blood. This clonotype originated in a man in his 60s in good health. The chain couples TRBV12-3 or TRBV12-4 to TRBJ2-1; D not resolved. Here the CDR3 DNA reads TGTGCCAGCAGCCAATCTACGGCGGACCAGTTCTTC. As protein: CASSQSTADQFF.